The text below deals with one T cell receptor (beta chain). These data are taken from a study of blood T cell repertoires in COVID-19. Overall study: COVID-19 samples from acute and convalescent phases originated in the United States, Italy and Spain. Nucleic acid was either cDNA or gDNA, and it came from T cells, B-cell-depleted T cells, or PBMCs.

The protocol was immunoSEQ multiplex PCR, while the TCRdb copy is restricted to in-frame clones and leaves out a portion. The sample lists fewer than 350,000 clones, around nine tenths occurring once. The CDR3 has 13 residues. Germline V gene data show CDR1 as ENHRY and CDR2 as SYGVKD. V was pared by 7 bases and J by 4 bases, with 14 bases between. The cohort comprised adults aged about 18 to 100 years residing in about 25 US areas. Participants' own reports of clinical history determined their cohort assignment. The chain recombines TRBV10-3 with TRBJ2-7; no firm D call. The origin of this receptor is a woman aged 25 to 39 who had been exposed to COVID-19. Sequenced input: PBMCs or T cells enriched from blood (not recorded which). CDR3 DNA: TGTGCCATCAATCACGACCCGGGTTACGAGCAGTACTTC. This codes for CAINHDPGYEQYF.